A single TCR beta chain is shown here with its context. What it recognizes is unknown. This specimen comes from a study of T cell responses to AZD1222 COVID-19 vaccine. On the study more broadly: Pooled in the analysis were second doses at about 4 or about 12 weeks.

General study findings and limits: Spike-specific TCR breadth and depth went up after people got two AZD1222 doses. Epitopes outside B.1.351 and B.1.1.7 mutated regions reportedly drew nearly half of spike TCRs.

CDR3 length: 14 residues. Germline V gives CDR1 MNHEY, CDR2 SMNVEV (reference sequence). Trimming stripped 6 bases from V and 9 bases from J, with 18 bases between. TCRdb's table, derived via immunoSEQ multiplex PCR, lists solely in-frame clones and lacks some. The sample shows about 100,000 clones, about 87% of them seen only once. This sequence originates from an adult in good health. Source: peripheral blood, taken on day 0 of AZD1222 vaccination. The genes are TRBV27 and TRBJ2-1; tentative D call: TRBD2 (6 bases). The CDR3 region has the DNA TGTGCCAGCAGGGAAAGCGGGTATGGAACTGAGCAGTTCTTC. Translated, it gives CASRESGYGTEQFF.